This TCR beta chain was sequenced in a study of patients and donors after allogeneic stem cell transplantation. Via MiXCR, TCRdb re-called the RT-PCR reads, giving one row per CDR3 protein. The repertoire holds some 90,000 distinct CDR3 sequences, about 48% seen once, with roughly 64% in the top ten. This clonotype was seen more than once but under ten times. CDR1 and CDR2 (germline): MNHNY, SVGAGI (reference sequence). The germline V and J ends were trimmed by 10 bases and 3 bases, with 16 bases remaining between them. The CDR3 is 15 amino acids. This sequence was found in a human donor who was either an allogeneic HSCT recipient or a stem cell or donor lymphocyte infusion donor (not recorded which). It is not recorded whose cells these are; they may come from a transplant donor. The chain couples TRBV6-6 to TRBJ1-6; D is possibly TRBD1 (5 bases). Sequenced input: blood, either unsorted or a sorted T cell fraction (not recorded which). This CDR3 reads CATIVSGSYNSPLHF. As DNA, the CDR3 is TGTGCCACCATTGTATCAGGGAGCTATAATTCACCCCTCCACTTT.